This TCR beta chain was retrieved from a study of read filtering for tumor transcriptome and immune sequencing. Study summary: Eight or nine patients were R-ISS I, more than 15 were R-ISS II, more than five were R-ISS III. Study results and caveats: Without single-read clonotypes, shared clonotype proportions correlated more between IR-seq and RNA-seq.

This clonotype has ten or more counts. Its specificity is not known. The library was built from about 0.4 ug RNA with molecular barcoded adaptors for alpha/delta and beta/gamma chains. Via MiXCR, TCRdb re-called the reads, giving one row per CDR3 protein. The table has some 140,000 distinct CDR3 sequences, under 15% seen once. Sequenced sample: a population of CD138-negative cells sorted from bone marrow. This TCR was recovered from a donor at least 40 years old with multiple myeloma.

The CDR3 nucleotides read TGTGCCAGCTCCAGGCTAGCGGGAGATAACGAGCAGTACTTC. It is translated as CASSRLAGDNEQYF. The V gene is TRBV2, the J gene TRBJ2-7; 10 bases match TRBD2. V gave up 8 bases and J gave up 5 bases; unmatched junction bases: 9. CDR3 size: 14 residues. The germline gives CDR1 SNHLY, CDR2 FYNNEI.